This entry concerns a single T cell receptor (beta chain). This clone has a handful of counts. This clone's antigen is unknown. No much larger clonotype is one base removed from it; base qualities were not supplied. CDR1 and CDR2 were assigned from the germline V gene as SGHDN and FVKESK. The V end gives up 4 bases and the J end 9 bases, leaving 3 bases in the junction not matched to a gene. The CDR3 sequence holds 14 residues, the cysteine and phenylalanine included. Just CDR3 DNA is preserved here, 42 bases in frame from base 1. The immunoSEQ Assay, a bias-controlled multiplex PCR, was used to amplify TCRbeta CDR3 regions from genomic DNA. The study's processing was this. The number of nucleated cells in each sample was estimated from the amplification of reference gene primers within the assay. To quantify the absolute abundance of each unique TCRbeta CDR3 rearrangement, sequence reads were collapsed and filtered. Productive Simpson clonality was computed per sample as the square root of Simpson's diversity index over productive rearrangements. TCRdb carries this immuneACCESS record with in-frame sequences only. Its versions omit some clonotypes, under half of them owing to an unresolved V gene in the studies checked, with the rest unexplained. The V and J calls and the clone size are those of that table, but D and trimming were determined from the DNA. This sample lists about 50,000 clones; around three quarters were detected once. The top ten clones comprise roughly 25% of the sample.

The data are from a study of blood T cell repertoires in COVID-19 (dated by TCRdb to 2018 to 2020). The study in broad terms: Samples from collaborators originated in the United States, Italy and Spain and spanned both the acute and convalescent phases of COVID-19. The material from the prospective study consisted of cDNA or gDNA derived from T cells, B-cell-depleted T cells, or PBMCs. The samples were drawn from two sources: the first 160 participants of the ongoing ImmuneRACE study, and 1,254 subjects contributed by 6 global collaborators. The repertoires were released in a freely available public database intended as a resource for research on the immune response to SARS-CoV-2. Nearly every sample came with metadata listing a de-identified subject ID, COVID-19 status, age in years and sex. Subjects who had been exposed to COVID-19, were actively infected with it, or had recovered from it provided the deeply sampled blood TCRbeta repertoires that made up the dataset. Where HLA class I and class II types were available, the types were taken from metadata supplied by the sample provider, not from assay-based typing. The research as a whole found: How much clinical and demographic metadata was included differed by source and by participant, and the metadata was provided uncurated.

The collaborating institutions used their own protocols to collect whole blood in K2EDTA tubes. For TCRbeta analysis, collaborator samples were shipped as frozen whole blood, as isolated PBMCs, or as DNA extracted from either sample type. The sequencing input was peripheral blood. The rearranged segments are TRBV14 and TRBJ1-6; 10 central nucleotides agree with TRBD1. The receptor was derived from a man aged 65 to 79 with acute or convalescent COVID-19. CDR3 region: CASSRGTGVSPLHF. The DNA reads as follows: TGTGCCAGCAGCCGCGGGACAGGGGTTTCACCCCTCCACTTT.